This T cell receptor beta chain came from a study of T cell repertoires in cytomegalovirus infection. Study-wide background: It was recently identified HLA-C-restricted and well-studied HLA-B-restricted CMV epitopes that the study used.

Germline-derived CDR1 and CDR2 are MDHEN and SYDVKM. The CDR3 length is 15 residues. Germline trimming cut 3 bases from V and 4 bases from J; bases unmatched to any gene: 2. On this clonotype itself: What it binds is unknown.

Each CDR3 protein gets one entry after TCRdb re-called the reads with MiXCR. Here the sample spans about 470,000 distinct CDR3 sequences, roughly 42% being singletons. The origin of this receptor is a human donor in good health (CMV status not recorded). Some clones in this sample may be carry-over from other donors' samples. The chain carries TRBV28 and TRBJ1-6, with 8 bases aligning to TRBD1. The sequences come from cultured PBMCs, collected from culture after CMV antigen stimulation. CDR3 region: CASSFYRGYNSPLHF. In DNA, the CDR3 is TGTGCCAGCAGTTTCTACAGGGGGTATAATTCACCCCTCCACTTT.